The 28 T cell receptor beta chains reported below all come from one sample, sequenced in a study of radiation and T cells in renal cell carcinoma. Generated by immunoSEQ multiplex PCR, the TCRdb table keeps only in-frame clones and is missing some. The data hold approximately 100,000 clones, with approximately 86% observed a single time. Noted time point: baseline pretreatment blood. Treatment: 15 Gy SBRT to primary tumor, nephrectomy 4 weeks later. The specimen was blood, collected from a patient whose treatment included radiotherapy and nephrectomy. Source of these receptors: a man between 45 and 60 years old with renal cell carcinoma.

The rearrangement links TRBV7-6 to TRBJ2-5; 10 bases align to TRBD2. Germline CDR1 reads SGHVS; CDR2 reads FNYEAQ. This CDR3 has 16 residues. The V segment lost 0 bases and the J segment 5 bases; nucleotides outside the gene matches: 6. In DNA form, the CDR3 reads TGTGCCAGCAGCTTAGCGCCAGCGGGGGGGCTGGAGACCCAGTACTTC. Translating gives CASSLAPAGGLETQYF.

The gene calls are TRBV10-1 and TRBJ2-5, with 7 bases fitting TRBD2. Unmatched junction bases numbered 9, after V lost 3 bases and J lost 5 bases. Germline lookup yields CDR1 WNHNN and CDR2 SYGVQD (reference sequence). The CDR3 spans 15 residues. CDR3 in amino acids: CASSERLAVGETQYF. DNA of the CDR3: TGCGCCAGCAGTGAACGGCTAGCGGTAGGGGAGACCCAGTACTTC.

The V call is TRBV7-3, the J call TRBJ2-7; D perhaps matches TRBD1 (8 bases). The V end was cut by 5 bases, the J end by 1 base, with 12 bases between. Germline V gene sequence: CDR1 SGHTA, CDR2 FQGTGA. CDR3 length equals 14 residues. CDR3 DNA: TGTGCCAGCAGCACACAGGGGGGGTCCTACGAGCAGTACTTC. This gives the protein CASSTQGGSYEQYF.

The rearrangement joins TRBV6-5 to TRBJ1-2, with 7 bases fitting TRBD1. Germline assignment: CDR1 MNHEY and CDR2 SVGAGI. This CDR3 contains 15 residues. The J segment lost 1 base and the V segment lost 2 bases, leaving 4 bases of the junction unmatched. The CDR3 spells CASSYDRERNYGYTF. For the CDR3, the DNA is TGTGCCAGCAGTTACGACAGGGAGCGTAACTATGGCTACACCTTC.

The chain is built from TRBV21-1 and TRBJ1-2. TRBV21-1 is reported as a pseudogene. The CDR3 is made up of 16 amino acids. The CDR3 here is CASFKGGWETNYGYTF. The CDR3 DNA reads TGTGCCAGCTTTAAAGGAGGTTGGGAGACCAACTATGGCTACACCTTC.

This clone has a count of ten or more. The V and J genes are TRBV7-2 and TRBJ2-7, with 7 bases matching TRBD1. After removal of 8 bases from V and 3 bases from J, the junction contained 10 bases not matched to a gene. Per germline, CDR1 SGHTA and CDR2 FQGNSA. CDR3 length: 14 amino acids. This CDR3 is CASGETGWDYEQYF. CDR3 coding DNA: TGTGCCAGCGGAGAGACAGGGTGGGACTACGAGCAGTACTTC.

V is TRBV5-1 and J is TRBJ1-2, with TRBD1 matching over 7 bases. Germline V gene sequence: CDR1 SGHRS, CDR2 YFSETQ. With 4 bases clipped from V and 0 bases from J, the junction kept 9 bases outside the gene matches. This CDR3 spans 16 amino acids. The CDR3 region is CASSGGQEKANYGYTF. In nucleotides, the CDR3 is TGCGCCAGCAGCGGCGGACAGGAAAAAGCTAACTATGGCTACACCTTC.

This clone was seen just once. The J gene is TRBJ2-1, the V gene TRBV4-2, with D possibly TRBD1 on 5 matching bases. The V gene lost 0 bases and the J gene lost 9 bases, with 15 bases spanning the gap. CDR3 length: 15 residues. CDR1 LGHNA and CDR2 YNFKEQ come from the germline V gene. The CDR3, as DNA: TGTGCCAGCAGCCAAGATCAGGGCGCCGCTTCTGAGCAGTTCTTC. This translates into CASSQDQGAASEQFF.

The chain is built from TRBV5-6 and TRBJ2-2, with D hard to call. V gave up 0 bases and J gave up 4 bases, with 4 bases separating them. The length of the CDR3 is 13 residues. Germline lookup yields CDR1 SGHDT and CDR2 YYEEEE. CDR3 coding DNA: TGTGCCAGCAGCTTGGTGGGCACCGGGGAGCTGTTTTTT. Its translation: CASSLVGTGELFF.

The table lists this clone with a count of one. The chain has TRBV15 and TRBJ2-3; TRBD1 matches 9 bases. Germline CDR1 and CDR2: LNHNV and YYDKDF (reference sequence). The CDR3 consists of 15 residues. V gave up 5 bases and J gave up 4 bases; unmatched junction bases: 7. The DNA of the CDR3 is TGTGCCACCAGCCCCCGGGACAGGGTTGCAGATACGCAGTATTTT. It specifies CATSPRDRVADTQYF.

V gene TRBV5-1 combines with J gene TRBJ2-2; D may be TRBD1 (5 bases). Germline CDR1 and CDR2: SGHRS and YFSETQ. The CDR3 is 14 residues long. The V gene lost 5 bases and the J gene lost 5 bases, with 13 bases spanning the gap. DNA for the CDR3: TGCGCCAGCAGGCCGAGGACAACAACCGGGGAGCTGTTTTTT. Translating gives CASRPRTTTGELFF.

This chain connects TRBV6-1 to TRBJ2-7, with 9 bases fitting TRBD1. J was trimmed by 3 bases and V by 6 bases; bases with no gene match: 6. In germline, CDR1 is MNHNS, CDR2 SASEGT. The length of the CDR3 is 14 residues. The CDR3 loop is CASRADRGGYEQYF. The CDR3 region has the DNA TGTGCCAGCAGAGCGGACAGGGGAGGCTACGAGCAGTACTTC.

V is TRBV2 and J is TRBJ1-4; 9 bases map to TRBD1. The CDR3 is made up of 14 amino acids. Germline V gene lookup returns CDR1 SNHLY and CDR2 FYNNEI. The ends lost 6 bases at V and 12 bases at J; junction bases unmatched: 11. CDR3 sequence: CASRNAGQGSQLFF. The CDR3, as DNA: TGTGCCAGCAGGAACGCGGGACAGGGATCCCAACTGTTTTTT.

V is TRBV4-3 and J is TRBJ1-2; 8 bases are shared with TRBD1. Germline values: CDR1 LGHNA, CDR2 YSLEER. The CDR3 length is 15 residues. V trimming: 0 bases; J trimming: 4 bases; junction bases outside the gene matches: 4. The CDR3 sequence is CASSQEAGGGYGYTF. The CDR3 nucleotides read TGCGCCAGCAGCCAAGAGGCAGGGGGCGGCTATGGCTACACCTTC.

V gene TRBV13 combines with J gene TRBJ1-2; no firm D call. The CDR3 extends over 14 amino acids. The germline gives CDR1 PRHDT, CDR2 FYEKMQ (reference sequence). V lost 1 base to trimming and J lost 8 bases, with 14 bases between them. CDR3 nucleotide sequence: TGTGCCAGCAGCTTAGAGTTCAGGCTGGGAGGCTACACCTTC. Its translation is CASSLEFRLGGYTF.

To note about this clone: An end of the junction does not agree with germline; a read error may underlie this. This chain connects TRBV7-7 to TRBJ1-3; D is unresolved. The length of the CDR3 is 14 residues. CDR1 SSHAT and CDR2 FNYEAQ come from the germline V gene (reference sequence). The CDR3: CASSADFSGNTIYF. The CDR3 nucleotides are TGTGCTAGCAGCGCGGACTTCTCTGGAAACACCATATATTTT.

The rearrangement links TRBV4-1 to TRBJ2-7; D is possibly TRBD2 (5 bases). CDR3 length: 15 amino acids. CDR1 is MGHRA, CDR2 YSYEKL, per germline. V was clipped by 3 bases and J by 7 bases, with 19 bases between them. CDR3 DNA sequence: TGCGCCAGCAGCCACCCCTCCACCGGGGTAAGAGAGCAGTACTTC. Translated, it gives CASSHPSTGVREQYF.

V usage is TRBV6-5 and J usage is TRBJ1-3, with TRBD1 as a possible D gene (5 bases). Germline V CDR1 and CDR2: MNHEY, SVGAGI. V dropped 4 bases and J dropped 4 bases, with 11 bases sitting between them. The CDR3 has 14 residues. CDR3 sequence (DNA): TGTGCCAGCAGTTTGGCAGGGCTCGGAAACACCATATATTTT. Protein product: CASSLAGLGNTIYF.

V and J are TRBV21-1 and TRBJ1-2. TRBV21-1 represents a pseudogene. The CDR3 loop spans 14 amino acids. CDR3 residues: CADSKTGGLSGYTF. The CDR3 nucleotides read TGTGCCGACTCTAAAACCGGGGGGCTAAGCGGCTACACCTTC.

This chain links TRBV28 with TRBJ2-7; 8 nucleotides align to TRBD1. The J segment lost 3 bases and the V segment lost 10 bases, leaving 14 bases of the junction unmatched. Germline values: CDR1 MDHEN, CDR2 SYDVKM. This CDR3 has 15 amino acids. CDR3 sequence: CATTHPDRADYEQYF. For the CDR3, the DNA is TGTGCCACCACTCACCCGGACAGGGCGGACTACGAGCAGTACTTC.

The chain is built from TRBV7-2 and TRBJ2-1; D possibly matches TRBD1 or TRBD2 (5 bases each). This CDR3 spans 14 amino acids. From germline, CDR1 is SGHTA and CDR2 FQGNSA. V shed 5 bases and J shed 5 bases, with 13 bases lying between them. CDR3 region: CASSVNWGNNEQFF. Written as DNA, the CDR3 is TGTGCCAGCAGCGTTAACTGGGGGAACAATGAGCAGTTCTTC.

V usage is TRBV5-1 and J usage is TRBJ2-1, with TRBD2 identical over 14 bases. Germline loops: CDR1 SGHRS, CDR2 YFSETQ. Trimming at V came to 2 bases and at J to 5 bases, leaving 3 bases not matched to a gene. The CDR3 consists of 16 residues. CDR3 DNA sequence: TGCGCCAGCAGCTTCGGACTAGCGGGAGGAAACAATGAGCAGTTCTTC. This translates into CASSFGLAGGNNEQFF.

This clone was seen just once. The chain is built from TRBV11-3 and TRBJ2-3; 7 bases line up with TRBD1. There are 17 residues in the CDR3. Trimming cost V 1 base and J 2 bases; bases outside gene matches: 9. Germline values: CDR1 SGHNT, CDR2 YENEEA. The CDR3 protein is CASSLGDYRGHTDTQYF. CDR3 sequence (DNA): TGTGCCAGCAGCTTAGGCGACTACAGGGGACACACAGATACGCAGTATTTT.

The chain carries TRBV29-1 and TRBJ2-7, with TRBD2 as a possible D gene (6 bases). Germline V gene data show CDR1 as SQVTM and CDR2 as ANQGSEA. The CDR3 has 13 residues. The V end was cut by 2 bases, the J end by 1 base, with 9 bases between. This CDR3 reads CSVEQGGSYEQYF. CDR3 bases: TGCAGCGTTGAACAGGGAGGTTCCTACGAGCAGTACTTC.

This chain uses TRBV9 with TRBJ2-3, with D perhaps matching TRBD1 (6 bases). Between the trimmed V and J ends, which lost 3 bases and 5 bases, there was a span of 13 bases. CDR1 and CDR2 from the germline V gene are SGDLS and YYNGEE. The CDR3 has 14 amino acids. The CDR3: CASSETGFRDTQYF. The CDR3, as DNA: TGTGCCAGCAGCGAAACAGGGTTCAGAGATACGCAGTATTTT.

The chain joins TRBV10-1 to TRBJ2-7; 8 bases are a match to TRBD1. CDR3 size: 14 residues. V was clipped by 3 bases and J by 7 bases; unmatched bases: 8. Germline values: CDR1 WNHNN, CDR2 SYGVQD (reference sequence). CDR3 sequence reads: CASSDAPGDREQYF. CDR3 DNA sequence: TGCGCCAGCAGTGATGCTCCGGGGGACAGGGAGCAGTACTTC.

This rearrangement joins TRBV7-2 to TRBJ2-5; D is uncertain. V dropped 2 bases and J dropped 1 base, with 8 bases sitting between them. CDR1 SGHTA and CDR2 FQGNSA come from the germline V gene. The CDR3 has 14 residues. As DNA, the CDR3 is TGTGCCAGCAGCTTACGTCGGACCCAAGAGACCCAGTACTTC. Protein product: CASSLRRTQETQYF.

This clone was found once. The chain joins TRBV2 to TRBJ2-1, with TRBD2 matching over 12 bases. Germline assignment: CDR1 SNHLY and CDR2 FYNNEI. The J segment lost 7 bases and the V segment lost 4 bases, leaving 5 bases of the junction unmatched. CDR3 length: 15 amino acids. CDR3 sequence reads: CASSVALAGGNEQFF. CDR3 nucleotides: TGTGCCAGCAGTGTGGCTCTAGCGGGAGGGAATGAGCAGTTCTTC.